The clone carrying this TCR beta chain turned up a few times. Its specificity is not known. TCRdb re-called the 5' RACE reads with MiXCR, one entry per CDR3 protein. The sample contains 200,000 to 300,000 distinct CDR3 sequences, approximately 15% of which appear only once. This sample was taken from a study of T-cell memory formation after mild COVID-19. V was trimmed by 5 bases and J by 8 bases, leaving 18 bases between them. The germline V gene encodes CDR1 MNHEY and CDR2 SVGAGI. There are 14 residues in the CDR3. Study-wide points: While clones contracting from day 15 to 85 were balanced between CD4 and CD8, later expanders leaned CD4+. Researchers report contracting CD4+ clones mostly in CM and EM, with CD8+ clones in EMRA. Certain responding clones were present in pre-infection memory, suggesting participation of cross-reactive memory.

The material sequenced was PBMCs or a T cell subset sorted from them (not recorded which). This chain uses TRBV6-5 with TRBJ1-2; the D gene is possibly TRBD1 (6 bases). The origin of this receptor is a man aged 18 to 29 who had mild COVID-19 (a few samples of this study predate the infection). Cell type and time point are not known. The CDR3 DNA reads TGTGCCAGCAGTCTCAGTACAGGGCTACGGGGCTACACCTTC. Protein sequence: CASSLSTGLRGYTF.